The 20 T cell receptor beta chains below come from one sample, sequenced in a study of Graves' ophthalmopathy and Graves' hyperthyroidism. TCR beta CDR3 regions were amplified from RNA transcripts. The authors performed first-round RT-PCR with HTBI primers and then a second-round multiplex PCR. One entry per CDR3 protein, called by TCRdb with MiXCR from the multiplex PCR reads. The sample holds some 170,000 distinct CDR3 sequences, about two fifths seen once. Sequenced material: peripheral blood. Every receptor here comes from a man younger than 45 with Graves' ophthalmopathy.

The CDR3 DNA sequence: TGTGCCTGGATGGGGAGAACGTGGACTGAAGCTTTCTTT. Amino acids: CAWMGRTWTEAFF. The rearrangement uses TRBV30 and TRBJ1-1; no clear D gene. Germline V gene lookup returns CDR1 GTSNPN and CDR2 SVGIG (reference sequence). The germline V and J ends were trimmed by 4 bases and 5 bases, with 14 bases remaining between them. The CDR3 extends over 13 amino acids.

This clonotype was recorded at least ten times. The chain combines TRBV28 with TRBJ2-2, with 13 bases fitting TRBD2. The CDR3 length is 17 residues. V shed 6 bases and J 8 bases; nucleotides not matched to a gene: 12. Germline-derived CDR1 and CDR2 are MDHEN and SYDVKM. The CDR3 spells CASSYGTSGTHGGELFF. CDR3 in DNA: TGTGCCAGCAGCTATGGGACTAGCGGGACCCACGGTGGGGAGCTGTTTTTT.

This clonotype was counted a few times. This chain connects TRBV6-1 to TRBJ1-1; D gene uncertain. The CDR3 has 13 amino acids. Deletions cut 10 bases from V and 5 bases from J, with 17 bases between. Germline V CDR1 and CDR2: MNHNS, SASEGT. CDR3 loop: CAITRGEGTEAFF. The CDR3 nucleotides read TGTGCCATTACCCGGGGTGAGGGAACTGAAGCTTTCTTT.

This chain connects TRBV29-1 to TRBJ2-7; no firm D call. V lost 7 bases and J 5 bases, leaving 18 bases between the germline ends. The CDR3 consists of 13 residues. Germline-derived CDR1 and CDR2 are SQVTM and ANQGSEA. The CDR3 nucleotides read TGCAGCGCCTCGTCTACGCTCTCTAACGAGCAGTACTTC. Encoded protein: CSASSTLSNEQYF.

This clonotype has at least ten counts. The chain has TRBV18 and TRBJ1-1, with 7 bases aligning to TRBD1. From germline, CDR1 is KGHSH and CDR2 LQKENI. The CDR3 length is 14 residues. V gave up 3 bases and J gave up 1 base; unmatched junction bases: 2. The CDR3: CASSPTGPNTEAFF. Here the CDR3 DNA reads TGTGCCAGCTCACCGACAGGGCCGAACACTGAAGCTTTCTTT.

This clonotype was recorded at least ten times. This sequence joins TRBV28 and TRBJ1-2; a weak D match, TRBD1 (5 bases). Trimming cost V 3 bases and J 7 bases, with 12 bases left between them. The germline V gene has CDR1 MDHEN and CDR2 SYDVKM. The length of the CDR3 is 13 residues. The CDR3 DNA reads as TGTGCCAGCAGTTTGATCAGGGCCTTTGGCTACACCTTC. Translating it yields CASSLIRAFGYTF.

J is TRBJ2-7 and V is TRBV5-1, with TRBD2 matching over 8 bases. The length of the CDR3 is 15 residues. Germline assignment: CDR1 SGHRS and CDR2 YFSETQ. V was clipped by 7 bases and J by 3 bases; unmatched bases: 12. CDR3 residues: CASSSGTGRDYEQYF. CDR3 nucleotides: TGCGCCAGCTCCTCGGGAACCGGGAGGGACTACGAGCAGTACTTC.

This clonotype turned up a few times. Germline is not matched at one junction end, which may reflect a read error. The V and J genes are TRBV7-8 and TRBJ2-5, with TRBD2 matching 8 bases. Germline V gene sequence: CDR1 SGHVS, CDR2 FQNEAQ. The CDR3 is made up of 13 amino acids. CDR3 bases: TGTGCCAGCAGCTCACGCCGGGAGGGACCCCTCCACTTC. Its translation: CASSSRREGPLHF.

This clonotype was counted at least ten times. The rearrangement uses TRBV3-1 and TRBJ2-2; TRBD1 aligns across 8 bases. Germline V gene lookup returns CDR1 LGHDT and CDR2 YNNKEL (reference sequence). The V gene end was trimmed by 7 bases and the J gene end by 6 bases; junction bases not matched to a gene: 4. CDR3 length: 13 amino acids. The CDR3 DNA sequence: TGTGCCAGCAACAGGGGGATCGCCGGGGAGCTGTTTTTT. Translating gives CASNRGIAGELFF. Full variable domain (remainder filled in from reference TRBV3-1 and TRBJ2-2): DTAVSQTPKYLVTQMGNDKSIKCEQNLGHDTMYWYKQDSKKFLKIMFSYNNKELIINETVPNRFSPKSPDKAHLNLHINSLELGDSAVYFCASNRGIAGELFFGEGSRLTVL.

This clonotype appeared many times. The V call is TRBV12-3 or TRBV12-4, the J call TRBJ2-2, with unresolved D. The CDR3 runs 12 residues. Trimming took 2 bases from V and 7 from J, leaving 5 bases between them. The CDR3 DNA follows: TGTGCCAGCAGTTTATTTATCGGGGAGCTGTTTTTT. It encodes CASSLFIGELFF.

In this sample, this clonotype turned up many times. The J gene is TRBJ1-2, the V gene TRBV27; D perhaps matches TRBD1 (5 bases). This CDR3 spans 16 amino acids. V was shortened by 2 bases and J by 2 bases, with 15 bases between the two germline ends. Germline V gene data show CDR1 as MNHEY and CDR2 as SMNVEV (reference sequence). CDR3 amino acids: CASSLGTAGFNYGYTF. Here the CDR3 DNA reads TGTGCCAGCAGTTTAGGGACCGCAGGGTTCAACTATGGCTACACCTTC.

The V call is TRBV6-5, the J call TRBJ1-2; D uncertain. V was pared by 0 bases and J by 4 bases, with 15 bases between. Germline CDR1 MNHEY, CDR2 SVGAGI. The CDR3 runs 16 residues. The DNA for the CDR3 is TGTGCCAGCAGTTACTCGGTCGGGCAAGGCCTCTATGGCTACACCTTC. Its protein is CASSYSVGQGLYGYTF.

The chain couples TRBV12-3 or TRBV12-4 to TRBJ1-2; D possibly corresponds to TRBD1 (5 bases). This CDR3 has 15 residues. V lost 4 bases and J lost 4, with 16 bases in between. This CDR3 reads CASSYSTVGSYGYTF. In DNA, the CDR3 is TGTGCCAGCAGTTATTCGACAGTCGGTAGCTATGGCTACACCTTC.

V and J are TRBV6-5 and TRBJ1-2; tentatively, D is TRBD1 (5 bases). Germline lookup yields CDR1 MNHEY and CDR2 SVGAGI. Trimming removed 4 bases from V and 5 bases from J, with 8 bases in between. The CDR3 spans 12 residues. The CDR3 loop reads CASSFAGYGYTF. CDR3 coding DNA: TGTGCCAGCAGTTTTGCAGGGTATGGCTACACCTTC.

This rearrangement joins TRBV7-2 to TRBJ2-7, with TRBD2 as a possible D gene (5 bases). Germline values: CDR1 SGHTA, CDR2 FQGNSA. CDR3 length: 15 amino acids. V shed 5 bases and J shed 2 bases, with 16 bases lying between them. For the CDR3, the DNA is TGTGCCAGCAGCCCCAGAGGCGAGCGGACCTACGAGCAGTACTTC. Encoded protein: CASSPRGERTYEQYF.

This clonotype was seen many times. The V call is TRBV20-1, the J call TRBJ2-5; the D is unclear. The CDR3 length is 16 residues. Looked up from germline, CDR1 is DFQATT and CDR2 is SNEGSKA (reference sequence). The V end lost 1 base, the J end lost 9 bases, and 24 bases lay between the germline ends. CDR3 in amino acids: CSARGQRGRSKKPQYF. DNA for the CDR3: TGCAGTGCTAGAGGCCAAAGAGGACGGTCCAAGAAGCCCCAGTACTTC.

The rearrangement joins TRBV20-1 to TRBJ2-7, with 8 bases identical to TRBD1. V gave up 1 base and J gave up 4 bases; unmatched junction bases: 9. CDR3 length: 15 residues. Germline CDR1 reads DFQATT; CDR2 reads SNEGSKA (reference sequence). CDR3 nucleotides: TGCAGTGCTAGAGGGCACGGGACAGGACTTTACGAGCAGTACTTC. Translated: CSARGHGTGLYEQYF.

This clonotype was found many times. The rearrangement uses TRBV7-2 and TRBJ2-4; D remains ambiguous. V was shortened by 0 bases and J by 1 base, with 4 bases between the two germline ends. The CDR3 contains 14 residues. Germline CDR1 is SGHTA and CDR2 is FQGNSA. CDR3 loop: CASSLARAKNIQYF. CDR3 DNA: TGTGCCAGCAGCTTAGCGAGGGCCAAAAACATTCAGTACTTC.

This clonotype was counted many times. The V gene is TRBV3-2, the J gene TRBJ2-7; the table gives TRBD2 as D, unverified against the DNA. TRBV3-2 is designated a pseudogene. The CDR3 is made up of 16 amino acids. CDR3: CASSPSGTSGSYKQYF. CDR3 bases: TGTGCCAGCAGCCCCTCCGGGACTAGCGGGAGCTACAAGCAGTACTTC.

CDR3 DNA sequence: TGTGCCAGCAGCTACGACAGGGTCGCCCTAGGGACTGAAGCTTTCTTT. This gives the protein CASSYDRVALGTEAFF. This chain joins TRBV6-5 and TRBJ1-1; 7 bases agree with TRBD1. The V segment lost 6 bases and the J segment 5 bases; nucleotides outside the gene matches: 15. Germline CDR1 reads MNHEY; CDR2 reads SVGAGI. The CDR3 runs 16 residues.